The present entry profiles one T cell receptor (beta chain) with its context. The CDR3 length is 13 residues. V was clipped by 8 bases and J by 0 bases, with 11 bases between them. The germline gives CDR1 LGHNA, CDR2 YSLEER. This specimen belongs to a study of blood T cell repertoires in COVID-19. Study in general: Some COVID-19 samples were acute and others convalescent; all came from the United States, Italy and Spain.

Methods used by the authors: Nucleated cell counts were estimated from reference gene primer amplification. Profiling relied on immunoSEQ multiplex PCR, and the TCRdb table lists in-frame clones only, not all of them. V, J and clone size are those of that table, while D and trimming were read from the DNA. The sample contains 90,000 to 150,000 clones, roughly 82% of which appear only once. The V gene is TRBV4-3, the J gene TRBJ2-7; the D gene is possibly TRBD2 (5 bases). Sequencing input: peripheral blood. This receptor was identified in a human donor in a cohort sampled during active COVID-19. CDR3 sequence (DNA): TGCGCCAGCCTAGGACTGGCCTCCTACGAGCAGTACTTC. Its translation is CASLGLASYEQYF.